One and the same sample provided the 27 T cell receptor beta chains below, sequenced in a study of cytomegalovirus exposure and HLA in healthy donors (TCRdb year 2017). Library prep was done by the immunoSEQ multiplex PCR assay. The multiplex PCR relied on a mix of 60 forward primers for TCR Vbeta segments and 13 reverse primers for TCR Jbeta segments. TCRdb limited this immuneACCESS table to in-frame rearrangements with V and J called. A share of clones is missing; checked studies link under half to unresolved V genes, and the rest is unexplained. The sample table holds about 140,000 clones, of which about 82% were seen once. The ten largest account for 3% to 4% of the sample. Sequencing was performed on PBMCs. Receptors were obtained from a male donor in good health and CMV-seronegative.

CDR3 bases: TGTGCCAGCAGCGCGTACTTGACAGGGTCGTACGGGGAGCTGTTTTTT. Translating it yields CASSAYLTGSYGELFF. The chain recombines TRBV9 with TRBJ2-2, with TRBD1 matching over 7 bases. CDR3 length: 16 residues. The germline V gene has CDR1 SGDLS and CDR2 YYNGEE. The V and J ends lost 3 bases and 7 bases, in that order; junction bases with no gene match: 12.

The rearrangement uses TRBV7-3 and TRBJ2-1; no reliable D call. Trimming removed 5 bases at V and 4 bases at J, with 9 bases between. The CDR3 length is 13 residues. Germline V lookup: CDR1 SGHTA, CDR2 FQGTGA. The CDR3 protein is CASSLLLYNEQFF. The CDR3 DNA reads TGTGCCAGCAGCCTTCTCCTTTACAATGAGCAGTTCTTC.

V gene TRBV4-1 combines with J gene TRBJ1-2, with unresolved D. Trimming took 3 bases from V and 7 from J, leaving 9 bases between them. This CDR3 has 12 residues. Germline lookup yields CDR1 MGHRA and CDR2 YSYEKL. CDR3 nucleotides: TGCGCCAGCAGCCATCCGGGAGGTGGCTACACCTTC. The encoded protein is CASSHPGGGYTF.

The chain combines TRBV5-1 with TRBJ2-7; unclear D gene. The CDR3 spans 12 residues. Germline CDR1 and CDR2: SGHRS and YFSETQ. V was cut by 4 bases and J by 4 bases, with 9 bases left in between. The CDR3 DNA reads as TGCGCCAGCAGCAGCGAAAAGTACGAGCAGTACTTC. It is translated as CASSSEKYEQYF.

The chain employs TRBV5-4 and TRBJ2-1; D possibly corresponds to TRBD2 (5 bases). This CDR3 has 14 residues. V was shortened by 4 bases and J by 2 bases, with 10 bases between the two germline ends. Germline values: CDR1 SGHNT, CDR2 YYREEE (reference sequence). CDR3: CASSDVGAYNEQFF. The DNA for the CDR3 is TGTGCCAGCAGCGACGTCGGGGCCTACAATGAGCAGTTCTTC.

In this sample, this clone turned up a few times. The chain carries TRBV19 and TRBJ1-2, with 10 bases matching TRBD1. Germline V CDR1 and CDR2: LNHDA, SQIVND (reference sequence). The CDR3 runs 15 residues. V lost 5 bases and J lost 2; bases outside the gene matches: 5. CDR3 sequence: CASSADRGPNYGYTF. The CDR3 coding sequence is TGTGCCAGTAGTGCCGACAGGGGGCCAAACTATGGCTACACCTTC.

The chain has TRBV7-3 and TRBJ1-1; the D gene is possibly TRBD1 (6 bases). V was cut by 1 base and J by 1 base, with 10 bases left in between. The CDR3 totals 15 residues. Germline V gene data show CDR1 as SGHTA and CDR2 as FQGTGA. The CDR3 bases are TGTGCCAGCAGCTTAATCGCGGGGGCGAACACTGAAGCTTTCTTT. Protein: CASSLIAGANTEAFF.

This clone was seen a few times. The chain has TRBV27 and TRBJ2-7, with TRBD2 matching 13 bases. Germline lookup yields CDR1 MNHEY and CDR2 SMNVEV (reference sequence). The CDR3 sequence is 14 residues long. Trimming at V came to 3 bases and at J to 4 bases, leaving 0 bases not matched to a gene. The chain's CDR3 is CASSLTSGRYEQYF. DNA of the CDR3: TGTGCCAGCAGTTTGACTAGCGGGAGGTACGAGCAGTACTTC.

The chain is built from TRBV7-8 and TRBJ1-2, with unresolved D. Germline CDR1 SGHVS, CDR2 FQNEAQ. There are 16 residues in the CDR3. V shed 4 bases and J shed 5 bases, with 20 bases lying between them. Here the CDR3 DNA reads TGTGCCAGCAGCTCGACCAAGTTAGAAGACGGGTATGGCTACACCTTC. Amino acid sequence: CASSSTKLEDGYGYTF.

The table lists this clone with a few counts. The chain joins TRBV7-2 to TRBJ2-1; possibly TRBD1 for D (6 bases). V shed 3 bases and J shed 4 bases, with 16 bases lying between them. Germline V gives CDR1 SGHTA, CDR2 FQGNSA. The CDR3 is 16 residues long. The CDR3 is CASSFGGPTGYNEQFF. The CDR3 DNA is TGTGCCAGCAGCTTTGGGGGCCCTACAGGATACAATGAGCAGTTCTTC.

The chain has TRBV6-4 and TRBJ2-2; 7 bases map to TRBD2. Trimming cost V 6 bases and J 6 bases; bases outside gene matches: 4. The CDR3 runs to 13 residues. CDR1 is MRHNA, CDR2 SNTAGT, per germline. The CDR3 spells CASSASGAGELFF. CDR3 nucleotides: TGTGCCAGCAGCGCCAGCGGGGCCGGGGAGCTGTTTTTT.

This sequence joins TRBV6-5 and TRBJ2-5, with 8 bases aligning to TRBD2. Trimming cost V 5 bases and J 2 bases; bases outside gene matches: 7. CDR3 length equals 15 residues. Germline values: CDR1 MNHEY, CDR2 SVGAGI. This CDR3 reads CASSPNGGVQETQYF. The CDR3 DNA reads TGTGCCAGCAGTCCAAACGGGGGGGTTCAAGAGACCCAGTACTTC.

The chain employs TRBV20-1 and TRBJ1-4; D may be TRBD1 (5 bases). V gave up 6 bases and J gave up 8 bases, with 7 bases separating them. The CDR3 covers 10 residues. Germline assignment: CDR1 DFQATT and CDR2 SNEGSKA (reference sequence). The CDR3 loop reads CSARGEKLFF. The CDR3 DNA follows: TGCAGTGCCCGGGGGGAAAAACTGTTTTTT.

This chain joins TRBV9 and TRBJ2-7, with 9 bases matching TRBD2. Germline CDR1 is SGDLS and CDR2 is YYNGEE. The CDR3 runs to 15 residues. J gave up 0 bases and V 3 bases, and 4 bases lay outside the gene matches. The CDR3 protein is CASSATSGSSYEQYF. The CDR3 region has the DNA TGTGCCAGCAGCGCGACTAGCGGAAGCTCCTACGAGCAGTACTTC.

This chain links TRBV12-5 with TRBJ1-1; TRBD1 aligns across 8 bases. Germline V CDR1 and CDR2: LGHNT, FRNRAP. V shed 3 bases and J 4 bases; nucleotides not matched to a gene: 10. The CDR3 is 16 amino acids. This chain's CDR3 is CASGFGETGGFTEAFF. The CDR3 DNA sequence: TGTGCTAGTGGTTTTGGGGAAACAGGGGGATTCACTGAAGCTTTCTTT.

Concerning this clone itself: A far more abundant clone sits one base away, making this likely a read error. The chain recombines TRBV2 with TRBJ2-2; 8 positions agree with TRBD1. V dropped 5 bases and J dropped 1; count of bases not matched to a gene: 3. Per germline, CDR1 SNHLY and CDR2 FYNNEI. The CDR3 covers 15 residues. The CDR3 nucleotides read TGTGCCAGCAGTACCGGGACAGGGAACACCGGGGAGCTGTTTTTT. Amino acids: CASSTGTGNTGELFF.

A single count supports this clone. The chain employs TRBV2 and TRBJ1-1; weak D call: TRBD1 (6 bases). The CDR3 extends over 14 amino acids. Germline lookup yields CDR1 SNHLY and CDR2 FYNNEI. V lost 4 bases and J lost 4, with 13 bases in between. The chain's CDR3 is CASSVQGMGTEAFF. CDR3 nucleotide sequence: TGTGCCAGCAGTGTACAGGGCATGGGCACTGAAGCTTTCTTT.

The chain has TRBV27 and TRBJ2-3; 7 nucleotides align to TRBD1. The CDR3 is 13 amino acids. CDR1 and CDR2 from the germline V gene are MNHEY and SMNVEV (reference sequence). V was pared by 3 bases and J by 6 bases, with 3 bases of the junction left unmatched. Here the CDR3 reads CASSFEGADTQYF. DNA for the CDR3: TGTGCCAGCAGTTTCGAGGGGGCGGATACGCAGTATTTT.

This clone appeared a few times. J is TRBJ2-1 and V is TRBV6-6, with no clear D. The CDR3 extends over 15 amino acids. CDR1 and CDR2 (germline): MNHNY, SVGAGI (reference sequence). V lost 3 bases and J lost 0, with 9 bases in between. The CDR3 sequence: CASSYSLNSYNEQFF. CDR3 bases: TGTGCCAGCAGTTATAGTCTTAACTCCTACAATGAGCAGTTCTTC.

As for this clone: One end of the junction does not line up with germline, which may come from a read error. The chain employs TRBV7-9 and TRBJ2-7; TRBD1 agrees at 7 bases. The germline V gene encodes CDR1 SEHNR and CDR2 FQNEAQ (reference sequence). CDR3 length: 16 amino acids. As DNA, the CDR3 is TGTTCCAGCAGCTTAGCATCAGGGACAGACGGCTACGAGCAGTACTTC. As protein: CSSSLASGTDGYEQYF. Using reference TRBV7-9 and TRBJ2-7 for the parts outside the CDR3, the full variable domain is DTGVSQNPRHKITKRGQNVTFRCDPISEHNRLYWYRQTLGQGPEFLTYFQNEAQLEKSRLLSDRFSAERPKGSFSTLEIQRTEQGDSAMYLCSSSLASGTDGYEQYFGPGTRLTVT.

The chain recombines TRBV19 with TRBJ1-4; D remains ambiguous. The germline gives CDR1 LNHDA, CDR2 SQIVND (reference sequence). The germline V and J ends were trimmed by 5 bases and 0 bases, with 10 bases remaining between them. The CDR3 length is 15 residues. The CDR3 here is CASSFRVATNEKLFF. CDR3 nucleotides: TGTGCCAGTAGTTTCCGGGTTGCAACTAATGAAAAACTGTTTTTT.

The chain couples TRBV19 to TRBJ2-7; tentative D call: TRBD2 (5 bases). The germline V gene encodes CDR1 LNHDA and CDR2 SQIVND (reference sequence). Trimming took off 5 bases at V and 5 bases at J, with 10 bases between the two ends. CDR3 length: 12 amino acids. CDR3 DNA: TGTGCCAGTAGTGGAGGTAATCACGAGCAGTACTTC. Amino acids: CASSGGNHEQYF.

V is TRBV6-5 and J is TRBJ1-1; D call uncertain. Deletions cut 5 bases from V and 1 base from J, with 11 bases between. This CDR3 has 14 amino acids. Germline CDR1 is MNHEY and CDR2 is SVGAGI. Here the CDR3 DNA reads TGTGCCAGCAGTGTTCAGGATACGAACACTGAAGCTTTCTTT. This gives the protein CASSVQDTNTEAFF.

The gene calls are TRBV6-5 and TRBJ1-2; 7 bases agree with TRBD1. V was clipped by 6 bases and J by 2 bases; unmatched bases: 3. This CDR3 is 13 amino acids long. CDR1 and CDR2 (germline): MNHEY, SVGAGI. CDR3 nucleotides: TGTGCCAGCAGACAGACAGGGAACTATGGCTACACCTTC. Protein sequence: CASRQTGNYGYTF.

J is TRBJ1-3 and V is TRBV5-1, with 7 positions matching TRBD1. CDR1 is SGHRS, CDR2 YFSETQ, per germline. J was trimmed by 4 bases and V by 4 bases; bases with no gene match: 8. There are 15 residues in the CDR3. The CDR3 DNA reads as TGCGCCAGCAGCACAGGGGCTCAAGTGGGAAACACCATATATTTT. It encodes CASSTGAQVGNTIYF.

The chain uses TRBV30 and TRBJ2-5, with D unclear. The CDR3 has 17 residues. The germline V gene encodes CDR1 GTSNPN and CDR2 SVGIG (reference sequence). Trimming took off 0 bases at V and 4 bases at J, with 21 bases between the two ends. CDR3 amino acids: CAWSVLARPILGETQYF. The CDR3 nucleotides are TGTGCCTGGAGTGTATTAGCCCGTCCGATTTTAGGAGAGACCCAGTACTTC.

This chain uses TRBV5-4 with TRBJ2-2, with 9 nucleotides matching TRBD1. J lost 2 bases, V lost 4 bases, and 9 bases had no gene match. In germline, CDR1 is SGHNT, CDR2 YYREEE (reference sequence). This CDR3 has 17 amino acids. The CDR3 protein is CASSQGTGRLNTGELFF. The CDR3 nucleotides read TGTGCCAGCAGCCAAGGGACAGGGCGGCTCAACACCGGGGAGCTGTTTTTT.